Given below is one T cell receptor (beta chain) in context. This sample is drawn from a study of technical replicates of blood from several donors. The CDR3 extends over 12 amino acids. Trimming cost V 7 bases and J 7 bases; bases outside gene matches: 7. In germline, CDR1 is SNHLY, CDR2 FYNNEI. Sequencing used immunoSEQ multiplex PCR; TCRdb keeps in-frame clones, though not all of them. The sample lists tens of thousands of clones, around 96% occurring once. This rearrangement joins TRBV2 to TRBJ2-7; TRBD2 matches 7 bases. Sequenced material: T cells isolated from PBMCs. The clonotype comes from a human donor in good health. This CDR3 is CASTGLVGEQYF. As DNA, the CDR3 is TGTGCCAGCACCGGACTAGTGGGTGAGCAGTACTTC.